This TCR beta chain was sequenced for a study of shared clonotypes between healthy human individuals. The naive CD8 population came from CD45RO-negative cells selected for CCR7, without terminally differentiated effector memory CD45RA+ cells. The CDR3 has 17 amino acids. With V trimmed by 4 bases and J by 9 bases, 18 bases remained unmatched. Germline V gives CDR1 MDHEN, CDR2 SYDVKM. Assay used: immunoSEQ multiplex PCR; TCRdb lists only in-frame clones, some missing. The sample holds just over 2,000,000 clones, about 95% seen once. Source material: naive CD8+ T cells sorted from blood. This clonotype was sampled from a man younger than 35 in good health. The rearrangement uses TRBV28 and TRBJ2-1, with 7 nucleotides matching TRBD1. The CDR3 protein is CASSSPTRTGNFGEQFF. The CDR3 DNA follows: TGTGCCAGCAGTTCCCCCACCCGGACAGGCAATTTCGGTGAGCAGTTCTTC.